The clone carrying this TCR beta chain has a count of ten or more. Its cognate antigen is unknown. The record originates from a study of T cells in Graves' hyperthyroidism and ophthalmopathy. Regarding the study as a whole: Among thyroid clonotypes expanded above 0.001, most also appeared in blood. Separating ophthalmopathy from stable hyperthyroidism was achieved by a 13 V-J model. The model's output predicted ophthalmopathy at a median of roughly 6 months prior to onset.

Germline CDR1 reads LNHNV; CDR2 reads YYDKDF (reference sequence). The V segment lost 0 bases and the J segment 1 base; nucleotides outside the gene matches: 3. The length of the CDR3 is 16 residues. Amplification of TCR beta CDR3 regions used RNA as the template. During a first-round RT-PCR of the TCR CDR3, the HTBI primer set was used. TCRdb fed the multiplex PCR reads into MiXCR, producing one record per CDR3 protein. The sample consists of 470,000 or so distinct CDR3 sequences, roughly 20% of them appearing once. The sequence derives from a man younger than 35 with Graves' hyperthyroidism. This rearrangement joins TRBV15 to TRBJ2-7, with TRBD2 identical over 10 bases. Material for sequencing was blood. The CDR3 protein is CATSRDAGLASYEQYF. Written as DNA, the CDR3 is TGTGCCACCAGCAGAGATGCGGGACTAGCGTCCTACGAGCAGTACTTC.